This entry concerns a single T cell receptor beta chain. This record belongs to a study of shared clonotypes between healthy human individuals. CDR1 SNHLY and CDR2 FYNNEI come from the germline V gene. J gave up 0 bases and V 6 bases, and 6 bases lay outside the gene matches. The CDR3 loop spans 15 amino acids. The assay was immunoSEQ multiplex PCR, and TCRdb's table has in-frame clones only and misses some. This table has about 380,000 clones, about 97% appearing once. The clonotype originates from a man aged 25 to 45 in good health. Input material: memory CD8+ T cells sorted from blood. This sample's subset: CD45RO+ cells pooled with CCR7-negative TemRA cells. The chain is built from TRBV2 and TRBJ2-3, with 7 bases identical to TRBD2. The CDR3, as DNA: TGTGCCAGCAGAGACAGACTAGCTAGCACAGATACGCAGTATTTT. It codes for CASRDRLASTDTQYF. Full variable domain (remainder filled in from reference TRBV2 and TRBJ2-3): EPEVTQTPSHQVTQMGQEVILRCVPISNHLYFYWYRQILGQKVEFLVSFYNNEISEKSEIFDDQFSVERPDGSNFTLKIRSTKLEDSAMYFCASRDRLASTDTQYFGPGTRLTVL.